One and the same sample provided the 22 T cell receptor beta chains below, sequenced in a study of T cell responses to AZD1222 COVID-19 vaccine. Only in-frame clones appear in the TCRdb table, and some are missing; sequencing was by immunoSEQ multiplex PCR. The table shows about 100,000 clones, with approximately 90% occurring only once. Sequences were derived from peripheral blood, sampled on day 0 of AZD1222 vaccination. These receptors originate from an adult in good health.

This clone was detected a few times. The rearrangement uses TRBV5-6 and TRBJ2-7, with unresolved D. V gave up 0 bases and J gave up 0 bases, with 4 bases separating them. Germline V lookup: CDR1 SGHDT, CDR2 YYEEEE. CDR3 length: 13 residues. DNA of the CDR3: TGTGCCAGCAGCTTGGACGGCTCCTACGAGCAGTACTTC. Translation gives CASSLDGSYEQYF.

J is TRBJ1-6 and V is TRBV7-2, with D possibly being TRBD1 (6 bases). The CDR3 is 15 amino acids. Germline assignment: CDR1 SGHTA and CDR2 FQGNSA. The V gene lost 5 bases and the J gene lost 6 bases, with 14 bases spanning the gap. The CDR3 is CASSAQTGLNSPLHF. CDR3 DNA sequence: TGTGCCAGCAGCGCGCAGACAGGTCTTAATTCACCCCTCCACTTT.

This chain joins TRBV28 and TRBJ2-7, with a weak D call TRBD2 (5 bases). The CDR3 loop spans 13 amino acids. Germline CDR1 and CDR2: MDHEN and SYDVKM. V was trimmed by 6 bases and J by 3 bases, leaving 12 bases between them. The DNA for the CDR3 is TGTGCCAGCAGATGGACGGGAAGCTACGAGCAGTACTTC. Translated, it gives CASRWTGSYEQYF.

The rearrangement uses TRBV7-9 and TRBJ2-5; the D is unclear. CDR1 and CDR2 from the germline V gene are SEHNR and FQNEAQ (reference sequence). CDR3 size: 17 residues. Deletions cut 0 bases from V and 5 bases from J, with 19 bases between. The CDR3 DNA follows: TGTGCCAGCAGCTTAGCCACGGCAGTATCCCCGAGGGAGACCCAGTACTTC. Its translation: CASSLATAVSPRETQYF.

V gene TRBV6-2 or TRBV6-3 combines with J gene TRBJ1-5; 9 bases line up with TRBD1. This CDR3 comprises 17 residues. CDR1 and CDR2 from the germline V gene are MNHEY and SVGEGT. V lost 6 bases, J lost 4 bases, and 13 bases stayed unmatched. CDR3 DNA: TGTGCCAGCAGCGCTACCCTGGACAGGGGACTTAATCAGCCCCAGCATTTT. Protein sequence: CASSATLDRGLNQPQHF.

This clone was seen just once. CDR3 sequence reads: CASSPRGGTGEQYF. CDR3 coding DNA: TGTGCCAGCAGCCCCCGAGGGGGGACGGGCGAGCAGTACTTC. The V call is TRBV7-3, the J call TRBJ2-7; D assignment may be TRBD1 or TRBD2 (6 bases each). There are 14 residues in the CDR3. Looked up from germline, CDR1 is SGHTA and CDR2 is FQGTGA. The V end lost 5 bases, the J end lost 6 bases, and 17 bases lay between the germline ends.

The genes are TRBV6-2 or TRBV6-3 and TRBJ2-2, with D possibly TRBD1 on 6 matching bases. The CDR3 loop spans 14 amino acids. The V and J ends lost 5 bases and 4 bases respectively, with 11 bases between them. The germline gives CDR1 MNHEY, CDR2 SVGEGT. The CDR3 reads CASSHRVGTGELFF. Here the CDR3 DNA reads TGTGCCAGCAGTCACAGGGTTGGCACCGGGGAGCTGTTTTTT.

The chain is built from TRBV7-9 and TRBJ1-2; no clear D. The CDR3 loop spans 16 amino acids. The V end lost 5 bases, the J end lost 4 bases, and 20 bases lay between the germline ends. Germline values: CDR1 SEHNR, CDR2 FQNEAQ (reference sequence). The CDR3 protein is CASSPFQREQSYGYTF. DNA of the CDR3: TGTGCCAGCAGCCCATTTCAGAGGGAACAGTCCTATGGCTACACCTTC.

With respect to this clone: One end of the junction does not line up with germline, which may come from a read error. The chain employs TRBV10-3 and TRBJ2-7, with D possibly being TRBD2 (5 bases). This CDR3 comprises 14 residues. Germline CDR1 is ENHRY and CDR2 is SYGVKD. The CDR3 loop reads CAISESMPGPGSDF. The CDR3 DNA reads TGTGCCATCAGTGAGTCGATGCCAGGACCTGGGAGCGACTTC.

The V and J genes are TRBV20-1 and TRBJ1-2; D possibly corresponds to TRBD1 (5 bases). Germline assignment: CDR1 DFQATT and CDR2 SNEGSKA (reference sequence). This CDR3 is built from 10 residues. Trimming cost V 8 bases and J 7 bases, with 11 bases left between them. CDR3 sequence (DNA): TGCAGTCCGGGGACGTCTGGCTACACCTTC. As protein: CSPGTSGYTF.

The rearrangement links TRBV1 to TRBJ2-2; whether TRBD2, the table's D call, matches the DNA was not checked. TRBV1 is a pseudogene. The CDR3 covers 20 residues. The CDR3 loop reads CTSSQVPASGVTFNTGELFF. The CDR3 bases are TGCACCAGCAGCCAAGTCCCCGCTAGCGGGGTAACCTTTAACACCGGGGAGCTGTTTTTT.

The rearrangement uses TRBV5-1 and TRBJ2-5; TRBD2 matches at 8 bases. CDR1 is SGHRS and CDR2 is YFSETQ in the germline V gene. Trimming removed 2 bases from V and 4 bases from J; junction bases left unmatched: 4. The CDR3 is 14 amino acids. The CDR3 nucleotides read TGCGCCAGCAGCTTAAGACTAGCGTCAGAGACCCAGTACTTC. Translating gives CASSLRLASETQYF. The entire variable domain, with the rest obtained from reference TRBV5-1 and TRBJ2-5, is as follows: KAGVTQTPRYLIKTRGQQVTLSCSPISGHRSVSWYQQTPGQGLQFLFEYFSETQRNKGNFPGRFSGRQFSNSRSEMNVSTLELGDSALYLCASSLRLASETQYFGPGTRLLVL.

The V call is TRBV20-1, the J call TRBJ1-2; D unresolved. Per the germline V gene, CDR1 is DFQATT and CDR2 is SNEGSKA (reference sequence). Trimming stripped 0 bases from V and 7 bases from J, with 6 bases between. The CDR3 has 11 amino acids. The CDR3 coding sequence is TGCAGTGCTAGAGAAGATGGTGGCTACACCTTC. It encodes CSAREDGGYTF.

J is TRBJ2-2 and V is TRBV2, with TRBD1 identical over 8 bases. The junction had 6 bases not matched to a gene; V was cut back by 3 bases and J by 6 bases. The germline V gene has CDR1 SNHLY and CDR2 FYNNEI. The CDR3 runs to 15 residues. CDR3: CASSDRGPPPGELFF. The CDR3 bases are TGTGCCAGCAGTGACAGGGGGCCTCCGCCCGGGGAGCTGTTTTTT.

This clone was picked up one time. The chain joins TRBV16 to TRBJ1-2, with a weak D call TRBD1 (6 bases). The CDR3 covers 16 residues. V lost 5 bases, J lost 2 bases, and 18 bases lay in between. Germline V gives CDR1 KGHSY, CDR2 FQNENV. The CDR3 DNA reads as TGTGCCAGCAGCTTTTTCCTCGGGACATACAACTATGGCTACACCTTC. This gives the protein CASSFFLGTYNYGYTF.

The CDR3 DNA reads TGTGCCAGCAGTGGTCCCAGAATGAGATGGCTCCACTACGAGCAGTACTTC. Its translation is CASSGPRMRWLHYEQYF. The chain links TRBV6-4 to TRBJ2-7; no reliable D call. The germline gives CDR1 MRHNA, CDR2 SNTAGT. Trimming took 4 bases from V and 3 from J, leaving 22 bases between them. The CDR3 length is 17 residues.

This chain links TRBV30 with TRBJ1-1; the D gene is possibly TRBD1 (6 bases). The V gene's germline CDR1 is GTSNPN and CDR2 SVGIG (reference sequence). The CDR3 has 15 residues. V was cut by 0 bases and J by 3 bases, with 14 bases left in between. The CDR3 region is CAWSVGGGGDTEAFF. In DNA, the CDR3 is TGTGCCTGGAGTGTAGGGGGGGGAGGAGACACTGAAGCTTTCTTT.

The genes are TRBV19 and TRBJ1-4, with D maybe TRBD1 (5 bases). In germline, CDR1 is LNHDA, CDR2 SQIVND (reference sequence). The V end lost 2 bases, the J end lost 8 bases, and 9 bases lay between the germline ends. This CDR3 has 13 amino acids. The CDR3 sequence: CASSIQGSEKLFF. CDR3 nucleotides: TGTGCCAGTAGTATACAGGGCAGCGAAAAACTGTTTTTT. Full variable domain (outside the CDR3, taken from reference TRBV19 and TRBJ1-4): DGGITQSPKYLFRKEGQNVTLSCEQNLNHDAMYWYRQDPGQGLRLIYYSQIVNDFQKGDIAEGYSVSREKKESFPLTVTSAQKNPTAFYLCASSIQGSEKLFFGSGTQLSVL.

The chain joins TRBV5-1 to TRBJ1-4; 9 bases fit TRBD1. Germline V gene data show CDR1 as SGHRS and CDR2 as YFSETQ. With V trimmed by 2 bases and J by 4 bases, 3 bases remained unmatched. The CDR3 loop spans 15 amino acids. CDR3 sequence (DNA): TGCGCCAGCAGCTTCGGACAGGGGATTAATGAAAAACTGTTTTTT. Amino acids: CASSFGQGINEKLFF.

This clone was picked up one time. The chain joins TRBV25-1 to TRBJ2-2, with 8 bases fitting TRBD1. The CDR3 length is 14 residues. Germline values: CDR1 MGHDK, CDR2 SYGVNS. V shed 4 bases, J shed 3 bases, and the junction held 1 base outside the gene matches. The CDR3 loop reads CASSARGHTGELFF. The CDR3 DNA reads TGTGCCAGCAGTGCCAGGGGGCACACCGGGGAGCTGTTTTTT.

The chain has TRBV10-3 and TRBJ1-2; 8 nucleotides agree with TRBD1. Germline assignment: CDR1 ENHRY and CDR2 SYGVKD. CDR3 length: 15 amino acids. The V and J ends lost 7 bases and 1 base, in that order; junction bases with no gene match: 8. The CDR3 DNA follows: TGTGCCATCAAGAATGGACAGGGAATTAACTATGGCTACACCTTC. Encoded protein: CAIKNGQGINYGYTF.

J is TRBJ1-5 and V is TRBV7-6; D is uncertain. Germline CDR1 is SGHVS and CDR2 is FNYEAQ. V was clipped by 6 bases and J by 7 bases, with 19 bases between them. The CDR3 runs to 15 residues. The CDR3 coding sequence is TGTGCCAGCAGTCGGTGGGCGGACGTCCTCCAGCCCCAGCATTTT. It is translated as CASSRWADVLQPQHF.